These 7 T cell receptor beta chains came from one sample sequenced in a study of T cells after yellow fever vaccination. TCRdb reprocessed the 5' RACE reads via MiXCR and lists one record per CDR3 protein. The top ten hold roughly a fifth of the sample, which has a few hundred thousand distinct CDR3 sequences, roughly 4.3% seen once. The input for sequencing was PBMCs, taken 15 days after the yellow fever booster vaccination. Source of these receptors: a man between 18 and 35 years old who received the YFV17D yellow fever vaccine.

In this sample, this clonotype turned up many times. The rearrangement joins TRBV5-5 to TRBJ2-3, with 11 nucleotides matching TRBD2. Trimming cost V 2 bases and J 0 bases; bases outside gene matches: 2. Germline values: CDR1 SGHKS, CDR2 YYEKEE (reference sequence). The CDR3 is 16 residues long. CDR3 DNA sequence: TGTGCCAGCAGCTTACTAGCGGGGGAAAGCACAGATACGCAGTATTTT. This sequence encodes CASSLLAGESTDTQYF. The whole variable domain, filled in from reference TRBV5-5 and TRBJ2-3, reads DAGVTQSPTHLIKTRGQQVTLRCSPISGHKSVSWYQQVLGQGPQFIFQYYEKEERGRGNFPDRFSARQFPNYSSELNVNALLLGDSALYLCASSLLAGESTDTQYFGPGTRLTVL.

The table lists this clonotype with a few counts. V gene TRBV4-2 combines with J gene TRBJ2-7; D is possibly TRBD1 or TRBD2 (5 bases each). Looked up from germline, CDR1 is LGHNA and CDR2 is YNFKEQ. The CDR3 covers 14 residues. Trimming removed 0 bases at V and 7 bases at J, with 13 bases between. The CDR3 DNA follows: TGTGCCAGCAGCCAAGAGGGTGGGGGAAGGGAGCAGTACTTC. Protein: CASSQEGGGREQYF.

This clonotype was seen more than once but under ten times. The CDR3 nucleotides read TGTGCCAGCAGTACGCGGGGGGCTAGCACAGATACGCAGTATTTT. It is translated as CASSTRGASTDTQYF. The rearrangement joins TRBV6-5 to TRBJ2-3; 8 nucleotides agree with TRBD2. Trimming removed 5 bases from V and 0 bases from J; junction bases left unmatched: 4. The length of the CDR3 is 15 residues. The germline V gene has CDR1 MNHEY and CDR2 SVGAGI.

This clonotype came up many times. The rearrangement links TRBV7-9 to TRBJ2-2, with D perhaps assigned TRBD1 or TRBD2 (5 bases each). The V gene lost 6 bases and the J gene lost 3 bases, with 17 bases spanning the gap. CDR1 and CDR2 from the germline V gene are SEHNR and FQNEAQ (reference sequence). The CDR3 sequence is 16 residues long. CDR3 sequence (DNA): TGTGCCAGCAGGGCTCCGAGGAGAGGGGACACCGGGGAGCTGTTTTTT. Amino acids: CASRAPRRGDTGELFF.

This chain joins TRBV3-1 and TRBJ2-5; D is unresolved. The CDR3 is made up of 14 amino acids. Trimming cost V 2 bases and J 1 base, with 8 bases left between them. From germline, CDR1 is LGHDT and CDR2 YNNKEL (reference sequence). CDR3 amino acids: CASSQLWTQETQYF. The CDR3 DNA reads as TGTGCCAGCAGCCAATTATGGACCCAAGAGACCCAGTACTTC.

V is TRBV7-9 and J is TRBJ2-5; 8 bases fit TRBD1. Germline assignment: CDR1 SEHNR and CDR2 FQNEAQ (reference sequence). The CDR3 has 16 residues. Losses at the gene ends were 5 bases for V and 1 base for J; bases not matched to a gene: 9. The CDR3: CASSLPGQATQETQYF. CDR3 sequence (DNA): TGTGCCAGCAGCCTACCGGGACAGGCGACCCAAGAGACCCAGTACTTC.

This clonotype showed up just a few times. The rearrangement links TRBV4-1 to TRBJ1-2; 7 nucleotides match TRBD1. The germline CDR1 and CDR2 sequences are MGHRA and YSYEKL. The V gene end was trimmed by 3 bases and the J gene end by 0 bases; junction bases not matched to a gene: 7. This CDR3 is 16 amino acids long. CDR3 loop: CASSQPRGGSNYGYTF. CDR3 nucleotides: TGCGCCAGCAGCCAGCCCAGGGGGGGATCTAACTATGGCTACACCTTC.